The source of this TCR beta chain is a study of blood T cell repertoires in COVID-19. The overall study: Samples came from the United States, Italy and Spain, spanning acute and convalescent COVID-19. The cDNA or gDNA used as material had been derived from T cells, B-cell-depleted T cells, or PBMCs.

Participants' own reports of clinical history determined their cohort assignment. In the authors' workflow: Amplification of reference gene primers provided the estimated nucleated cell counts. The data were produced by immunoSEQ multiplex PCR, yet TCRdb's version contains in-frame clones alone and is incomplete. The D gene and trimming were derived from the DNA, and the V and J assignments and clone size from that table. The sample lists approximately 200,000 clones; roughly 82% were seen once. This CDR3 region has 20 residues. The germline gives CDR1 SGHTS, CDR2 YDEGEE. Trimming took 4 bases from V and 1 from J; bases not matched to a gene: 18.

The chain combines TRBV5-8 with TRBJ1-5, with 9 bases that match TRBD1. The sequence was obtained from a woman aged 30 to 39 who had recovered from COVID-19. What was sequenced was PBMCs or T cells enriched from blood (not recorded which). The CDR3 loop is CASSLAERYRGPRSNQPQHF. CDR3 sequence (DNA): TGTGCCAGCAGCCTAGCGGAAAGGTACAGGGGGCCTCGGAGCAATCAGCCCCAGCATTTT.